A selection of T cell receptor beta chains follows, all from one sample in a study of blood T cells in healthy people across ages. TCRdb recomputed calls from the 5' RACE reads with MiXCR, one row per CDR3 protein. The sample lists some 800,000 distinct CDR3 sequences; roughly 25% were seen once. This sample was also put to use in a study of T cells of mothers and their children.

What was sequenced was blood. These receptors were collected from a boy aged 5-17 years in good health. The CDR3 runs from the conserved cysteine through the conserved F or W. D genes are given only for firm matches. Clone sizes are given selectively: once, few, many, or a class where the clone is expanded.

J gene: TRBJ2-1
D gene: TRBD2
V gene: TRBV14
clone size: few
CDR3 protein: CASSQASGTGEFF
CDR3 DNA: TGTGCCAGCAGCCAAGCGAGCGGGACGGGGGAGTTCTTC

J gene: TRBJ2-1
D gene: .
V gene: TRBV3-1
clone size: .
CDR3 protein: CASSHPRLDYNEQFF
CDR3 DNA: TGTGCCAGCAGCCATCCGAGACTAGATTACAATGAGCAGTTCTTC

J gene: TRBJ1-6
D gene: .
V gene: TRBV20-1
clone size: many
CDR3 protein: CSASDLTYNSPLHF
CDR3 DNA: TGCAGTGCTAGTGATCTAACCTATAATTCACCCCTCCACTTT

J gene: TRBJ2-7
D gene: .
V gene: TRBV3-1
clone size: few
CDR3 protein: CASSQDRTTSGYEQYF
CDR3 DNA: TGTGCCAGCAGCCAAGATCGGACTACCAGCGGCTACGAGCAGTACTTC

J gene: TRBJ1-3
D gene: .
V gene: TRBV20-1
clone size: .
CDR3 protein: CSAKEIGLGNTIYF
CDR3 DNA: TGCAGTGCTAAGGAAATAGGCCTGGGAAACACCATATATTTT

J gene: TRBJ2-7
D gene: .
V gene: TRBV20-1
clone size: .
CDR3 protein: CSARGNGNPYEQYF
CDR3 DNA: TGCAGTGCTAGAGGCAACGGGAACCCCTACGAGCAGTACTTC

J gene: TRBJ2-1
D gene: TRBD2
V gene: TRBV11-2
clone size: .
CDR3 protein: CASSSPTSGGAIKTYNEQFF
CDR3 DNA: TGTGCCAGCAGCTCCCCTACTAGCGGGGGGGCCATCAAAACCTACAATGAGCAGTTCTTC

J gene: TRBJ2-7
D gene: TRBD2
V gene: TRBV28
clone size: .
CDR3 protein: CASSHNSGRIYEQYF
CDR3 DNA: TGTGCCAGCAGCCACAATAGCGGGAGGATATACGAGCAGTACTTC

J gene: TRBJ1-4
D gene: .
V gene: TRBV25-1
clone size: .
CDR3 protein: CASSGLQGTVKLFF
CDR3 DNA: TGTGCCAGCAGTGGGTTACAGGGTACTGTAAAACTGTTTTTT

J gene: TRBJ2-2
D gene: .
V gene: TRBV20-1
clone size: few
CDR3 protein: CSASGQLFPTGELFF
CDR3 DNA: TGCAGTGCTTCAGGACAGCTCTTCCCCACCGGGGAGCTGTTTTTT

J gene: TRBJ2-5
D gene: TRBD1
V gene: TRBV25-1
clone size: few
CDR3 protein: CASSELTGVQETQYF
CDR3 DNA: TGTGCCAGCAGTGAACTAACAGGGGTGCAAGAGACCCAGTACTTC

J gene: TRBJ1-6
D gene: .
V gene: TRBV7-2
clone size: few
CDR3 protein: CASSLTLARGSNSPLHF
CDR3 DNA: TGTGCCAGCAGCTTAACTTTGGCGCGGGGTTCAAATTCACCCCTCCACTTT

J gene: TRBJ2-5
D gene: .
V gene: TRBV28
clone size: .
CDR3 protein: CASLNGAQETQYF
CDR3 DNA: TGTGCCAGCCTTAACGGGGCTCAAGAGACCCAGTACTTC

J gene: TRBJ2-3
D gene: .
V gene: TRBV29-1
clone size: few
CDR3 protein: CSAPLPGTDTQYF
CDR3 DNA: TGCAGCGCCCCACTTCCAGGCACAGATACGCAGTATTTT

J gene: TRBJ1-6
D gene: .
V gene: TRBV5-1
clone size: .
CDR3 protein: CASSLLRTYNSPLHF
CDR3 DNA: TGCGCCAGCAGCTTGCTTAGGACCTATAATTCACCCCTCCACTTT

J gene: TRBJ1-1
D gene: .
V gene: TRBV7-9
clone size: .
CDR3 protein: CASSLAAITVSEAFF
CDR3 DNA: TGTGCCAGCAGCTTAGCCGCAATTACTGTCTCTGAAGCTTTCTTT

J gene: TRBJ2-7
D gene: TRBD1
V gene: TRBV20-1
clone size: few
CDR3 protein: CSARLPGQGHEQYF
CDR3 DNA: TGCAGTGCTAGATTACCGGGACAGGGTCACGAGCAGTACTTC

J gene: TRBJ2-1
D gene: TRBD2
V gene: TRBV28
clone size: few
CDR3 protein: CASSLYPPGTSSYNEQFF
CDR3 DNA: TGTGCCAGCAGTTTATATCCGCCCGGGACTAGTAGCTACAATGAGCAGTTCTTC

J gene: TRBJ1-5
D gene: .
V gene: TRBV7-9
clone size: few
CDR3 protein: CASSLGHHNQPQHF
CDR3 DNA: TGTGCCAGCAGCCTTGGACACCACAATCAGCCCCAGCATTTT

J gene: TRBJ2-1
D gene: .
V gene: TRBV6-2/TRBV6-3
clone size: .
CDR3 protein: CASSYFLVGDEQFF
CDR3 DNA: TGTGCCAGCAGTTATTTTCTGGTTGGGGATGAGCAGTTCTTC

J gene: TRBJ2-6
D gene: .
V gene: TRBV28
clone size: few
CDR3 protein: CASSLPQSSGSGANVLTF
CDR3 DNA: TGTGCCAGCAGTTTACCGCAGTCATCGGGGTCTGGGGCCAACGTCCTGACTTTC

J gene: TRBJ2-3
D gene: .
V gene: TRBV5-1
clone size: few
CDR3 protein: CASLQGLRSGADTQYF
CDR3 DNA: TGCGCCAGCCTTCAAGGACTCCGCAGTGGAGCAGATACGCAGTATTTT

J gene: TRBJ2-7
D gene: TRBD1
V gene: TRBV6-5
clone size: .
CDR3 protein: CASSYRGLTDEQYF
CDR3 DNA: TGTGCCAGCAGCTACAGGGGATTAACCGACGAGCAGTACTTC

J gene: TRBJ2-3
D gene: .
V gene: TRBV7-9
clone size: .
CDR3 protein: CASSWEQSTDTQYF
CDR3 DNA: TGTGCCAGCAGCTGGGAGCAGAGCACAGATACGCAGTATTTT

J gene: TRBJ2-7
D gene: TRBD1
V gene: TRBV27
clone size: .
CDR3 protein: CASSLPKGPGQGIYEQYF
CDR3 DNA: TGTGCCAGCAGTCTTCCAAAGGGGCCGGGACAGGGTATCTACGAGCAGTACTTC

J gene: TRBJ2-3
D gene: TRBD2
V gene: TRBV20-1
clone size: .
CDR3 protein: CSALGLVVPDTQYF
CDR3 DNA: TGCAGTGCTCTAGGACTAGTAGTCCCAGATACGCAGTATTTT

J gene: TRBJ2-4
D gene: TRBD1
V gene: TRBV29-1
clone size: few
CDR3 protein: CSVEYMGQRIF
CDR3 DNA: TGCAGCGTTGAATATATGGGACAGCGCATCTTC

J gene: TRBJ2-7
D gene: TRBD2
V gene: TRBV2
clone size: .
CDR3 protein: CASSLGTSGRATSYEQYF
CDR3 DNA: TGTGCCAGCAGTCTAGGGACTAGCGGGAGGGCCACCTCCTACGAGCAGTACTTC

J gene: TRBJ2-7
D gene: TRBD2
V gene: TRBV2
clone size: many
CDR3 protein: CASSPGLVYEQYF
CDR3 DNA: TGTGCCAGCAGTCCAGGACTAGTCTACGAGCAGTACTTC

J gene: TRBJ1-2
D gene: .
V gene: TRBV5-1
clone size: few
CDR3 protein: CASSLAIGGYGYTF
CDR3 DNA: TGCGCCAGCAGCTTGGCCATCGGGGGCTATGGCTACACCTTC

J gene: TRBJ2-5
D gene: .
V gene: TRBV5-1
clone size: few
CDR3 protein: CATNPDQPGQETQYF
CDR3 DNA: TGCGCCACCAACCCGGACCAGCCCGGGCAAGAGACCCAGTACTTC

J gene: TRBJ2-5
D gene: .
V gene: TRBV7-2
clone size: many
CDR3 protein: CASGGAILRETQYF
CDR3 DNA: TGTGCCAGCGGCGGGGCTATCCTGCGGGAGACCCAGTACTTC

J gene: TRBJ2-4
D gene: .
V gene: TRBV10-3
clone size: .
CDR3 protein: CAISLYRELAAKNIQYF
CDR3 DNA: TGTGCCATCAGTCTGTACAGGGAATTAGCAGCCAAAAACATTCAGTACTTC

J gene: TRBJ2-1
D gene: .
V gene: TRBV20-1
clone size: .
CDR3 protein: CSARAARGSSNSEQFF
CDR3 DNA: TGCAGTGCTAGAGCCGCCAGGGGCTCATCGAATAGTGAGCAGTTCTTC

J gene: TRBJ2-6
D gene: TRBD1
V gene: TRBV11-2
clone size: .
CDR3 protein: CASNSRTGSGANVLTF
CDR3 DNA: TGTGCCAGCAACTCACGGACAGGCTCTGGGGCCAACGTCCTGACTTTC

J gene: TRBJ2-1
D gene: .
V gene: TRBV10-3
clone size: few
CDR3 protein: CAISGRLTGTDNEQFF
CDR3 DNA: TGTGCCATCAGTGGGCGACTAACCGGGACCGACAATGAGCAGTTCTTC

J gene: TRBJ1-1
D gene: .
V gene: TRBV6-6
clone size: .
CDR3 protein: CASSYSFNTEAFF
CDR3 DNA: TGTGCCAGCAGTTACTCTTTCAACACTGAAGCTTTCTTT

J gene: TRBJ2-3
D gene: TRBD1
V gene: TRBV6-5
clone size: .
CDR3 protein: CASSYTNGDRDTDTQYF
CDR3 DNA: TGTGCCAGCAGTTACACCAATGGGGACAGAGACACAGATACGCAGTATTTT

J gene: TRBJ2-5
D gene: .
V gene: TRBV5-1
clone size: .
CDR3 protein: CASSPGDGGQETQYF
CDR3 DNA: TGCGCCAGCAGCCCAGGGGACGGGGGCCAAGAGACCCAGTACTTC

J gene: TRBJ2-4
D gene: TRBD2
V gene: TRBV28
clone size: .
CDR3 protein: CASSTPSHAGGLDIQYF
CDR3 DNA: TGTGCCAGCAGTACCCCTAGCCATGCGGGAGGGCTGGACATTCAGTACTTC

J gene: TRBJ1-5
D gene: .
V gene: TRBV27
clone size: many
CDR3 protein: CASSAGTGRNQPQHF
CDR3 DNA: TGTGCCAGCAGCGCCGGGACGGGCCGCAATCAGCCCCAGCATTTT

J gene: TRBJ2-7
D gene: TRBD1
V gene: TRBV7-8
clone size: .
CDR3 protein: CASSLRDRGFLNHLNEQYF
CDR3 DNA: TGTGCCAGCAGCTTGAGGGACAGGGGATTTCTAAATCACCTAAACGAGCAGTACTTC

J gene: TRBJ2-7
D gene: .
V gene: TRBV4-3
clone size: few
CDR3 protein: CASSQDARGWGSYEQYF
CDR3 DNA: TGCGCCAGCAGCCAAGATGCGCGGGGTTGGGGTAGTTACGAGCAGTACTTC

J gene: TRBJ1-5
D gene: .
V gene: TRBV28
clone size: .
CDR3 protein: CASPEPQHF
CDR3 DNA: TGTGCCAGCCCTGAGCCCCAGCATTTT

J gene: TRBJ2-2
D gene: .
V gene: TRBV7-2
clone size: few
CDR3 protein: CASSLGGRPSDSTGELFF
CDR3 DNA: TGTGCCAGCAGCTTAGGGGGTAGGCCTAGCGATTCCACCGGGGAGCTGTTTTTT

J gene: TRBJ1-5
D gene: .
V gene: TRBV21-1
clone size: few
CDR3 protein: CASRTGASITPQHF
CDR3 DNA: TGTGCCAGCCGGACCGGGGCCTCAATCACGCCCCAGCATTTT

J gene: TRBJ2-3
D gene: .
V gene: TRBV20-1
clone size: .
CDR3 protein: CSATLTPRDTQYF
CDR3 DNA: TGCAGTGCTACCCTAACTCCCCGCGATACGCAGTATTTT

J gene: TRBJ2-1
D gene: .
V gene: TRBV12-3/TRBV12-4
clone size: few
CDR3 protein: CASTRVGETYNEQFF
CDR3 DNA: TGTGCCAGCACCCGGGTGGGGGAGACCTACAATGAGCAGTTCTTC

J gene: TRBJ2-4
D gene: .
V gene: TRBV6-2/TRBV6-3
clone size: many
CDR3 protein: CASSTIRGAKNIQYF
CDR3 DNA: TGTGCCAGCAGTACTATCAGGGGAGCCAAAAACATTCAGTACTTC

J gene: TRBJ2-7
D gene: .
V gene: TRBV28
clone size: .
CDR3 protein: CASRGADGASYYEQYF
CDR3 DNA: TGTGCCAGCAGGGGAGCGGACGGAGCTTCCTACTACGAGCAGTACTTC

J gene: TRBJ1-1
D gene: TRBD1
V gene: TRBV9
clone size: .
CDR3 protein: CASSHGRTGGAGGTEAFF
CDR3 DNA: TGTGCCAGCAGCCACGGGCGGACAGGGGGCGCGGGGGGGACTGAAGCTTTCTTT

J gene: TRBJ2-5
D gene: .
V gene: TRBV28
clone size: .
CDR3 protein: CASSTGCKETQYF
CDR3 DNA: TGTGCCAGCAGCACGGGATGCAAAGAGACCCAGTACTTC

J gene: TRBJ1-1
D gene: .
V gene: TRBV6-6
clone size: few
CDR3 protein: CASTEGGETEAFF
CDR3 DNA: TGTGCCAGCACCGAAGGTGGAGAAACTGAAGCTTTCTTT